The text below deals with one TCR beta chain. The data originate from a study of blood T cell repertoires in COVID-19. Study at large: COVID-19 samples collected from the United States, Italy and Spain covered acute and convalescent phases. Sources were T cells, B-cell-depleted T cells, or PBMCs; the material itself was cDNA or gDNA.

In the original processing: Amplification of reference gene primers provided the estimated nucleated cell counts. The method was immunoSEQ multiplex PCR; TCRdb's version includes in-frame clones alone and lacks a portion of them. V, J and clone size reflect that table, while D and trimming were determined from the DNA. The sample lists around 140,000 clones, 84% occurring once. Germline V gene data show CDR1 as SEHNR and CDR2 as FQNEAQ (reference sequence). The junction had 9 bases not matched to a gene; V was cut back by 5 bases and J by 6 bases. The CDR3 loop spans 15 amino acids. This TCR was recovered from a human donor in a cohort sampled during active COVID-19. The specimen was peripheral blood. The chain has TRBV7-9 and TRBJ2-5, with 10 bases matching TRBD1. The CDR3 DNA reads TGTGCCAGCAGCGCCGGGACAGGGGAGACGCAGACCCAGTACTTC. Its protein product is CASSAGTGETQTQYF.